The clone carrying this T cell receptor (beta chain) has a count of ten or more. Antigen specificity is unknown. Trimming pared 6 bases from V and 4 bases from J, leaving 22 bases between. The CDR3 is made up of 17 amino acids. The germline V gene encodes CDR1 SGHTA and CDR2 FQGNSA. The sample is drawn from a study of glioma-infiltrating T cells. Findings and limits, study-wide: Gliomas, especially low-grade, showed above-expected tissue-blood divergence; non-neoplastic patients showed below.

TCR alpha and beta CDR3 regions were amplified from RNA using iRepertoire nested multiplex PCR. Each CDR3 protein is one row after TCRdb ran MiXCR on the multiplex PCR reads. There are about 110,000 distinct CDR3 sequences in the sample; about 25% occur only once, and 35% lies in the top ten. V and J are TRBV7-2 and TRBJ1-3; the D is unclear. This receptor was obtained from a human donor with low-grade glioma or glioblastoma, undergoing nonglioma brain surgery, or in good health (not recorded which). The sample taken for sequencing was glioma tissue, nonneoplastic brain tissue, or PBMCs (not recorded which). The CDR3 spells CASRSFPGAAGGNTIYF. CDR3 sequence (DNA): TGTGCCAGCAGATCATTCCCGGGCGCCGCCGGCGGAAACACCATATATTTT.